This T cell receptor beta chain was obtained from a study of blood T cell repertoires in COVID-19. Only one count was recorded for this clone. Here immunoSEQ multiplex PCR was the method, and the copy in TCRdb shows in-frame clones only, minus some. The profile shows over 130,000 clones, 88% of them singletons. This CDR3 contains 19 residues. CDR1 and CDR2 from the germline V gene are SGDLS and YYNGEE. The V segment lost 1 base and the J segment 8 bases; nucleotides outside the gene matches: 19. Source material: peripheral blood. The source of this sequence is a human donor in a cohort sampled during active COVID-19. V and J are TRBV9 and TRBJ1-2, with 11 bases matching TRBD1. The CDR3 region is CASSVNPRDRGSISEGYTF. In DNA form, the CDR3 reads TGTGCCAGCAGCGTAAACCCTCGGGACAGGGGGAGTATATCGGAAGGCTACACCTTC.